Listed below are T cell receptor beta chains from one sample, sequenced in a study of blood T cell repertoires in COVID-19. Using immunoSEQ multiplex PCR, the repertoire was profiled, and TCRdb retains in-frame clones only, with some absent. The repertoire holds under 250,000 clones, roughly 85% seen once, with about 8.2% in the top ten. The sample taken for sequencing was PBMCs or T cells enriched from blood (not recorded which). The receptors come from a woman aged 45 to 65 with acute COVID-19. Each CDR3 is given with its conserved first and last residue. The D gene is left open where the match is weak. A clone size is listed for some rows: how often the clone was seen (once, few, many), or a class if it is expanded.

d_call,v_call,clone_size,j_call,cdr3_aa,cdr3_nt
TRBD1,TRBV2,.,TRBJ2-2,CASWDRGKTGELFF,TGTGCCAGCTGGGACAGGGGGAAAACCGGGGAGCTGTTTTTT
.,TRBV27,.,TRBJ1-1,CASSPISGVGGTEAFF,TGTGCCAGCAGTCCCATAAGTGGGGTCGGGGGCACTGAAGCTTTCTTT
.,TRBV6-5,.,TRBJ1-4,CASRPRLLNEKLFF,TGTGCCAGCAGGCCGAGACTCCTCAATGAAAAACTGTTTTTT
TRBD1,TRBV10-3,.,TRBJ2-3,CAIARTGSLARDTQYF,TGTGCCATTGCCCGGACAGGGTCCCTAGCAAGGGATACGCAGTATTTT
TRBD1,TRBV19,.,TRBJ1-1,CASSHRQGPPANTEAFF,TGTGCCAGTAGTCACCGACAGGGTCCGCCGGCGAACACTGAAGCTTTCTTT
.,TRBV6-6,.,TRBJ1-2,CASWGGEWTYGYTF,TGTGCCAGCTGGGGGGGGGAATGGACCTATGGCTACACCTTC
.,TRBV5-1,.,TRBJ1-2,CASSPNGQGSSGYTF,TGCGCCAGCAGCCCAAATGGCCAGGGGAGCAGTGGCTACACCTTC
TRBD2,TRBV14,once,TRBJ2-3,CASSQAGTSGLDTQYF,TGTGCCAGCAGCCAAGCCGGGACTAGCGGGTTAGATACGCAGTATTTT
.,TRBV10-1,.,TRBJ2-1,CASSERRGPYNEQFF,TGCGCCAGCAGTGAAAGGCGGGGCCCCTACAATGAGCAGTTCTTC
.,TRBV23-1,.,TRBJ1-1,CASSQSARGDTEAFF,TGCGCCAGCAGTCAATCGGCCAGGGGCGACACTGAAGCTTTCTTT
TRBD1,TRBV18,.,TRBJ1-6,CASSPQDRAAGSPLHF,TGTGCCAGCTCCCCACAAGACAGGGCCGCGGGATCACCCCTCCACTTT
.,TRBV6-2/TRBV6-3,.,TRBJ2-7,CASSLSSDYEQYF,TGTGCCAGCAGTTTGTCTAGTGACTACGAGCAGTACTTC
.,TRBV29-1,once,TRBJ2-1,CSVEDPGRFSYNEQFF,TGCAGCGTTGAAGATCCAGGGCGGTTCTCCTACAATGAGCAGTTCTTC
.,TRBV7-2,.,TRBJ1-5,CASSTGPIMGHQPQHF,TGTGCCAGCAGCACGGGTCCGATAATGGGGCATCAGCCCCAGCATTTT
TRBD1,TRBV28,.,TRBJ1-1,CASSAGTGVTEAFF,TGTGCCAGCAGTGCCGGGACAGGGGTCACTGAAGCTTTCTTT
TRBD2,TRBV19,.,TRBJ2-1,CASTNRLAGGPEFRNEQFF,TGTGCCAGTACCAACCGACTAGCGGGGGGGCCAGAGTTTCGGAATGAGCAGTTCTTC
TRBD1,TRBV30,.,TRBJ2-7,CAWSWGQVNEQYF,TGTGCCTGGAGTTGGGGACAGGTAAACGAGCAGTACTTC
TRBD1,TRBV10-1,.,TRBJ2-1,CASSQTGTELTNEQFF,TGCGCCAGCAGCCAAACCGGGACAGAATTAACCAATGAGCAGTTCTTC
.,TRBV3-1/TRBV3-2,.,TRBJ1-2,CASSQESAYGYTF,TGTGCCAGCAGCCAAGAATCCGCGTATGGCTACACCTTC
.,TRBV7-2,.,TRBJ2-5,CASSLGDKGLVGETQYF,TGTGCCAGCAGCTTAGGGGACAAGGGTTTGGTGGGGGAGACCCAGTACTTC
.,TRBV30,.,TRBJ1-3,CAWSLRPPGFSGNTIYF,TGTGCCTGGAGTTTACGCCCGCCAGGGTTCTCTGGAAACACCATATATTTT
.,TRBV12-3/TRBV12-4,once,TRBJ2-7,CASRRPGSEQYF,TGTGCCAGCAGAAGACCAGGGTCCGAGCAGTACTTC
.,TRBV18,.,TRBJ2-1,CASSPPGGGVYNEQFF,TGTGCCAGCTCACCCCCAGGAGGCGGGGTCTACAATGAGCAGTTCTTC
TRBD1,TRBV2,.,TRBJ1-6,CASKDRILDNSPLHF,TGTGCCAGCAAGGACAGGATATTAGATAATTCACCCCTCCACTTT